The rows below give T cell receptor beta chains drawn from one sample of a study of CXCR3-negative and CXCR3-positive naive CD8 T cells. From the 5' RACE reads, TCRdb lists one entry per CDR3 protein and no DNA. The sample holds approximately 100,000 distinct CDR3 sequences. The sequenced sample was naive CXCR3- CD8+ T cells from blood. These receptors all stem from a human donor in good health. Some clones in this sample may be carry-over from other donors' samples. The CDR3 runs from the conserved cysteine through the conserved F or W.

CDR3 protein	V gene	J gene
CASSSEGSPWDYGYTF	TRBV6-6	TRBJ1-2
CASSLGSARTGETQYF	TRBV7-9	TRBJ2-5
CASSSLAGGGETQYF	TRBV27	TRBJ2-5
CASSLYGTEAFF	TRBV7-2	TRBJ1-1
CASSQAGTDYDGYTF	TRBV6-6	TRBJ1-2
CASSPRPNNEQFF	TRBV7-9	TRBJ2-1
CASSPGLARETQYF	TRBV6-5	TRBJ2-5
CSVRTSRETQYF	TRBV29-1	TRBJ2-5
CVSSQDLRGEQYF	TRBV4-3	TRBJ2-7
CASSLGWNTEAFF	TRBV7-3	TRBJ1-1
CASSFSPGSTDTQYF	TRBV28	TRBJ2-3
CSVGAGLTEKLFF	TRBV29-1	TRBJ1-4
CASKERSRETQYF	TRBV28	TRBJ2-5
CASSSGQGASYEQYF	TRBV2	TRBJ2-7
CASSWDYRGDEQFF	TRBV12-3/TRBV12-4	TRBJ2-1
CASSPRGGFEKLFF	TRBV3-1	TRBJ1-4
CASSSGSLRGTGELFF	TRBV7-6	TRBJ2-2
CASSLPSRELFF	TRBV12-3/TRBV12-4	TRBJ2-2
CASSYDRGIVYGYTF	TRBV6-5	TRBJ1-2
CASSWTIGRNNEQFF	TRBV6-6	TRBJ2-1
CASRLAVSSYNEQFF	TRBV28	TRBJ2-1
CASSYGGPDTQYF	TRBV7-9	TRBJ2-3
CSVVRGPYEQYF	TRBV29-1	TRBJ2-7
CASSLQDYYGYTF	TRBV7-9	TRBJ1-2
CASSPRVVADTQYF	TRBV7-8	TRBJ2-3
CSATDRGSSSYEQYF	TRBV20-1	TRBJ2-7